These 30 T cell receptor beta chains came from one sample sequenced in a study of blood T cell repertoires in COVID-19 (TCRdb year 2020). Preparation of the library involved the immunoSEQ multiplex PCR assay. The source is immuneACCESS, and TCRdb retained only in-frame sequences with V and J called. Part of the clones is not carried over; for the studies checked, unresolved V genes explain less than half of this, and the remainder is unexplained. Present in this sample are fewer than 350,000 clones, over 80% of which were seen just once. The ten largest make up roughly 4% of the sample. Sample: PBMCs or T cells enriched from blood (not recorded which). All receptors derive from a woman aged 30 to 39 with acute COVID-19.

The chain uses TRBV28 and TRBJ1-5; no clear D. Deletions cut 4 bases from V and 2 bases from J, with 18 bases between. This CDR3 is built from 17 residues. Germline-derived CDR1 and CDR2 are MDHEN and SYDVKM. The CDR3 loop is CASSSPKRGAGNQPQHF. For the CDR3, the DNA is TGTGCCAGCAGTTCACCCAAGCGGGGAGCGGGCAATCAGCCCCAGCATTTT. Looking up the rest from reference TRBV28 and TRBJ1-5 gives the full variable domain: DVKVTQSSRYLVKRTGEKVFLECVQDMDHENMFWYRQDPGLGLRLIYFSYDVKMKEKGDIPEGYSVSREKKERFSLILESASTNQTSMYLCASSSPKRGAGNQPQHFGDGTRLSIL.

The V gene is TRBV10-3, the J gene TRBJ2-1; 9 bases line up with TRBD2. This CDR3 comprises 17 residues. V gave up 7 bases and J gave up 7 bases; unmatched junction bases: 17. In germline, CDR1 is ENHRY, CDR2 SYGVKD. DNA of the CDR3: TGTGCCATCACCGAGGGGCACACTAGCGGGCCGAGTAATGAGCAGTTCTTC. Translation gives CAITEGHTSGPSNEQFF.

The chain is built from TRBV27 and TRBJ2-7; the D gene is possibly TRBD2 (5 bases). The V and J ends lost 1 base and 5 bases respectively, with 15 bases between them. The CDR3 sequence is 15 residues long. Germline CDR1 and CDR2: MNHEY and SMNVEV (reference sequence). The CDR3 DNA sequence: TGTGCCAGCAGTTTATGGCTAGGGAGTGCGGACGAGCAGTACTTC. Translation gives CASSLWLGSADEQYF.

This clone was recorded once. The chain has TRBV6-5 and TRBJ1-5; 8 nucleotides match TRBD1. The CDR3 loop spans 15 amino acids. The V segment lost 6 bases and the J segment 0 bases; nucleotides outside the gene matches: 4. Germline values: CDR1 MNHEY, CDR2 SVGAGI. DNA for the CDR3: TGTGCCAGCAGCCCGGGACAGGTTAGCAATCAGCCCCAGCATTTT. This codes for CASSPGQVSNQPQHF.

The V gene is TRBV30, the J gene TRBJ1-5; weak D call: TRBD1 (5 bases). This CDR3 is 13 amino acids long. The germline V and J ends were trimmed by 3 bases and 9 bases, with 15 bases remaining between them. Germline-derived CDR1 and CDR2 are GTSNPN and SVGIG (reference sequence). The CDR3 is CAWRGAPGLPQHF. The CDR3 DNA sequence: TGTGCCTGGAGAGGAGCCCCGGGACTGCCCCAGCATTTT.

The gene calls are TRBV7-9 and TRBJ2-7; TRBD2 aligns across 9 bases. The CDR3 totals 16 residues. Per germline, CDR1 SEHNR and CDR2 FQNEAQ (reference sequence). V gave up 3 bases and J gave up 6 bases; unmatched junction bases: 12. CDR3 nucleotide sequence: TGTGCCAGCAGCTTGGCGGGAGGGCTTAATCGGGGCGAGCAGTACTTC. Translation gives CASSLAGGLNRGEQYF.

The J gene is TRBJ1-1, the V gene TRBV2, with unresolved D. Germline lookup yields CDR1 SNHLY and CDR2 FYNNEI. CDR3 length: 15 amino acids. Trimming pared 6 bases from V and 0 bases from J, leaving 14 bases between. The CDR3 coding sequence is TGTGCCAGCAGGCGCAGTGGGCAAATGAACACTGAAGCTTTCTTT. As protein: CASRRSGQMNTEAFF.

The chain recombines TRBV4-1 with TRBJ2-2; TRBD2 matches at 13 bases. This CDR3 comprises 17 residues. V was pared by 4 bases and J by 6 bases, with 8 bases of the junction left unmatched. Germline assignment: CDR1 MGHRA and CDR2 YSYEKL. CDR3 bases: TGCGCCAGCAGCCGAATACTAGCGGGAGGGCCGGCCGGGGAGCTGTTTTTT. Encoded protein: CASSRILAGGPAGELFF.

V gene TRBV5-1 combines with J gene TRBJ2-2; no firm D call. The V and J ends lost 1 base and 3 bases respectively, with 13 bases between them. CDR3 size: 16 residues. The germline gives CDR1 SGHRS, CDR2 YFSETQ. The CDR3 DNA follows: TGCGCCAGCAGCTTGTCTGCCAGGATAGACACCGGGGAGCTGTTTTTT. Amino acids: CASSLSARIDTGELFF.

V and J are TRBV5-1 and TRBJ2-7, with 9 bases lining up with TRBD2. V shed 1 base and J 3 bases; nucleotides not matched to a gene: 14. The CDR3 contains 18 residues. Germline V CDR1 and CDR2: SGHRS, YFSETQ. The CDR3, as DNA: TGCGCCAGCAGCTTGCGGGCGGCGGGAGGGATATCCTACTACGAGCAGTACTTC. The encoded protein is CASSLRAAGGISYYEQYF.

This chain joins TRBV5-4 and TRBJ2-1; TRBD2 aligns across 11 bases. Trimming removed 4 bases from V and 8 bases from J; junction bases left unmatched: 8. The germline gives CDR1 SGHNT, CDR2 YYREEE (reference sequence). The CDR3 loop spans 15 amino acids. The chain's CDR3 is CASSTTSGSYDEQFF. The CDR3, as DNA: TGTGCCAGCAGCACCACTAGCGGGAGTTACGATGAGCAGTTCTTC.

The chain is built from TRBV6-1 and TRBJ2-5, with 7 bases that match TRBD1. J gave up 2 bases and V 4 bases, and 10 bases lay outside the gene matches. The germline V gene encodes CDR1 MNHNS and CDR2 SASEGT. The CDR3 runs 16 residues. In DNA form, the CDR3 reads TGTGCCAGCAGTGCGCGGACAGGTGGGGGTCAAGAGACCCAGTACTTC. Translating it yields CASSARTGGGQETQYF.

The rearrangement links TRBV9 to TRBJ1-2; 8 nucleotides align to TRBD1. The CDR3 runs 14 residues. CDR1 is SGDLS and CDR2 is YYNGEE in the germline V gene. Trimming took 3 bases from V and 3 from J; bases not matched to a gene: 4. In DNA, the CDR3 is TGTGCCAGCAGCGGACAGGGGTCGGACTATGGCTACACCTTC. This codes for CASSGQGSDYGYTF.

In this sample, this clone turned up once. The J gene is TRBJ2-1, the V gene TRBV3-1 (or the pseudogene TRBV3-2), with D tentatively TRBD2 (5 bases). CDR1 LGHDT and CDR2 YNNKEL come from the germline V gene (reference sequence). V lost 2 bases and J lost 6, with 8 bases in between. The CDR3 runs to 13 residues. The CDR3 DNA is TGTGCCAGCAGCCAAAGCGGCCTCAATGAGCAGTTCTTC. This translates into CASSQSGLNEQFF.

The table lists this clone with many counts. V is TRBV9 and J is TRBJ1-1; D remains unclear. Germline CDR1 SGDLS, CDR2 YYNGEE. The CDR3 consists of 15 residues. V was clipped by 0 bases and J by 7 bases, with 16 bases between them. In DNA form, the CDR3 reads TGTGCCAGCAGCGTAGCTATTGAGCCTCTACGTGAAGCTTTCTTT. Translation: CASSVAIEPLREAFF.

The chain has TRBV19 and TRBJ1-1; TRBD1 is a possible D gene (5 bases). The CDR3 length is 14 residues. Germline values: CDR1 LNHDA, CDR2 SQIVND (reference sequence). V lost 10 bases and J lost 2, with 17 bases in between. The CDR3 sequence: CATHQRTGNTEAFF. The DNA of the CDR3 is TGTGCCACCCACCAACGAACAGGAAACACTGAAGCTTTCTTT.

The CDR3 protein is CASSYSERGELFF. The CDR3 region has the DNA TGTGCCAGCAGTTACAGCGAGCGGGGGGAGCTGTTTTTT. The rearrangement links TRBV6-2 or TRBV6-3 to TRBJ2-2; TRBD2 is a possible D gene (5 bases). Germline CDR1 and CDR2: MNHEY and SVGEGT. The CDR3 loop spans 13 amino acids. The V gene lost 2 bases and the J gene lost 8 bases, with 9 bases spanning the gap.

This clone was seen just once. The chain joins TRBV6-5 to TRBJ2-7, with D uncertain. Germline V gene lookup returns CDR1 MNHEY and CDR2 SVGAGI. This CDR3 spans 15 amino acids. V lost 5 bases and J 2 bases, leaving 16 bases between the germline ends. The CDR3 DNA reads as TGTGCCAGCAGTCCTATATACCGAGGAGCCTACGAGCAGTACTTC. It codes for CASSPIYRGAYEQYF.

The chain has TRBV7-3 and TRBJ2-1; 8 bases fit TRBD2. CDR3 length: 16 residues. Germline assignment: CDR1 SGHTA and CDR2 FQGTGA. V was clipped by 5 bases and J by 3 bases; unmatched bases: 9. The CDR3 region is CASSLEGLGNYNEQFF. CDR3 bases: TGTGCCAGCAGCCTGGAGGGACTAGGAAACTACAATGAGCAGTTCTTC.

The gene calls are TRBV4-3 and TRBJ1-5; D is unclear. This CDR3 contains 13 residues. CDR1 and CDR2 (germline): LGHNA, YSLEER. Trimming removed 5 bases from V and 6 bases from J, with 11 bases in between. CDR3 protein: CASSSSRGQPQHF. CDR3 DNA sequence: TGCGCCAGCAGCTCTAGTCGGGGTCAGCCCCAGCATTTT.

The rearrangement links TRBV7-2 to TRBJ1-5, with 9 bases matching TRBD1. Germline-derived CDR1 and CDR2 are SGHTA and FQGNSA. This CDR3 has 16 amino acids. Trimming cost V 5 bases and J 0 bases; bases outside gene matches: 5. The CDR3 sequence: CASSPGQGYSNQPQHF. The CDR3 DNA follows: TGTGCCAGCAGCCCCGGACAGGGGTATAGCAATCAGCCCCAGCATTTT.

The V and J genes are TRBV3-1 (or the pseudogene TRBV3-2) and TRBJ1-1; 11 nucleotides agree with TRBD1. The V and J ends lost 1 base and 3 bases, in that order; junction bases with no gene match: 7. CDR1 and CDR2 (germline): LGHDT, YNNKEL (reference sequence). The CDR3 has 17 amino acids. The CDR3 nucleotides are TGTGCCAGCAGCCAAGGTACGTGGGGACAGGGGGACACTGAAGCTTTCTTT. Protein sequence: CASSQGTWGQGDTEAFF.

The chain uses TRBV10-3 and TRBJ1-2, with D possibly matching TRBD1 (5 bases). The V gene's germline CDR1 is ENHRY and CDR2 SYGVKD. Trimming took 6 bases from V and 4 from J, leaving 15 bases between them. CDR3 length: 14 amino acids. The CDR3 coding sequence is TGTGCCATCAGAGAAGGGGAGGGTGGCTATGGCTACACCTTC. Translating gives CAIREGEGGYGYTF.

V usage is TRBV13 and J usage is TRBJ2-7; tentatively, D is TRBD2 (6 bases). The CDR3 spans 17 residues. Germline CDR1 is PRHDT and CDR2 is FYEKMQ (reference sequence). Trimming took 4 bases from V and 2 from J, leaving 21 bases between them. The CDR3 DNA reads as TGTGCCAGCAGCTCCACATCGTTGGAGGGCCTCACCTACGAGCAGTACTTC. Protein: CASSSTSLEGLTYEQYF.

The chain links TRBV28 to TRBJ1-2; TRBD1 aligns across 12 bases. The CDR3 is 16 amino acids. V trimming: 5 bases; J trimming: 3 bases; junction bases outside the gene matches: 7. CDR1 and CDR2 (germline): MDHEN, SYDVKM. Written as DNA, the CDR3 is TGTGCCAGCAGTCCACCGGGACAGGGGGCGTACTATGGCTACACCTTC. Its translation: CASSPPGQGAYYGYTF.

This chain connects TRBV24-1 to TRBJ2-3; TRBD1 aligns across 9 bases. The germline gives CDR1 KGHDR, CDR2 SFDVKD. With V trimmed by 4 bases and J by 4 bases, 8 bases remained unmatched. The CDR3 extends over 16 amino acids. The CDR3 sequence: CATSDQDRGAPDTQYF. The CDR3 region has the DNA TGTGCCACCAGTGACCAGGACAGGGGTGCCCCAGATACGCAGTATTTT.

The CDR3 DNA sequence: TGTGCCAGCAGTCCGAACGACAATACAGGGCTGAGGGGCTACACCTTC. It codes for CASSPNDNTGLRGYTF. This chain uses TRBV27 with TRBJ1-2; D might be TRBD1 (6 bases). The CDR3 totals 16 residues. The ends were cut back, 5 bases at V and 8 bases at J, with 24 bases in the middle. The germline CDR1 and CDR2 sequences are MNHEY and SMNVEV (reference sequence).

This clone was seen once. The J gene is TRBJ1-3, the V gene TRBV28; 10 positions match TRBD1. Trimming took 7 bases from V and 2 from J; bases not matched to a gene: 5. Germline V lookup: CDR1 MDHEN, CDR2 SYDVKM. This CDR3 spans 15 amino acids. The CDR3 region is CASTDDRGPGNTIYF. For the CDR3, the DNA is TGTGCCAGCACCGACGACAGGGGGCCTGGAAACACCATATATTTT.

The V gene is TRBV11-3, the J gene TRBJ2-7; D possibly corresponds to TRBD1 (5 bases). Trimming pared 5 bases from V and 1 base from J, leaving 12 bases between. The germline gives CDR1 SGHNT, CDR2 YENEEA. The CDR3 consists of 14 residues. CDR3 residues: CASSTGSDSYEQYF. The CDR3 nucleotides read TGTGCCAGCAGCACAGGAAGCGATTCCTACGAGCAGTACTTC.

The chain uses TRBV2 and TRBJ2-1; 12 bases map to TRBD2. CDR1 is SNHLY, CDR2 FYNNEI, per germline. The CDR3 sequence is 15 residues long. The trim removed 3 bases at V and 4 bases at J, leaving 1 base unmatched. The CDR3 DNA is TGTGCCAGCAGTGAGACTAGCGGGGGTTACAATGAGCAGTTCTTC. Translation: CASSETSGGYNEQFF.